This record looks at one TCR beta chain sequence and its context. Its antigen is currently not known. No base qualities exist here, and no much larger clone lies one base off it. The sample comes from a study of somatic mutations in cytotoxic T cells in rheumatoid arthritis (dated by TCRdb to the late 2010s). In terms of the full investigation: Patient peripheral blood (approximately 30 ml EDTA) was drawn right after diagnosis and before any treatment started. Some T-cell populations stained with V beta antibodies were sorted by flow on a FACSAria II or Sony SH800 to nearly 100% purity, with sorted V beta1+ cells additionally subjected to TCRB sequencing. The study asked whether expanded CD8+ T-cell clones in newly diagnosed, untreated rheumatoid arthritis carry somatic mutations, and used TCRB deep sequencing to characterize clonality. TCRB deep sequencing covered roughly 60 patients with rheumatoid arthritis along with 20 healthy controls. The median ages of the patient and control groups were essentially identical.

The immunoSEQ assay was applied to genomic DNA for TCRB CDR3 sequencing. Concerning the study's data processing: Published virus-specific TCRB sequences were compared with patient CD8+ clones larger than 1%, and only a few matches were found. Only productive TCRB rearrangements were included in the analyses. A clone was defined by a unique TCRB CDR3 sequence, and clonality was computed as a productive clonality index based on Shannon entropy. Repertoire overlap between two samples was calculated from the template counts of each clone relative to total templates per sample. V-gene usage from TCRB sequencing and V-gene usage measured by flow cytometry were correlated (Spearman r of roughly 0.61). TCRdb holds this immuneACCESS table with in-frame rearrangements only. Some clones are missing; in checked studies, unresolved V genes explain under half, and the rest has no known cause. The V and J calls and clone size come from that table; D and trimming were worked out from the DNA. In all, the sample holds about 7,000 clones, and roughly four fifths of those were seen once. The leading ten clones occupy 15% to 18% of the sample.

The germline V gene encodes CDR1 SGHAT and CDR2 FQNNGV. The cysteine opens and the phenylalanine closes a CDR3 of 15 amino acids. The CDR3 DNA has 45 bases and is translated from base 1. Between the V and J ends, shortened by 1 base and 2 bases respectively, the junction contains 10 bases. Positive magnetic bead selection on an AutoMACS was used to isolate CD4+ and CD8+ cells, with flow cytometry used to check purity. After a first flow cytometry screen using a TCR V beta antibody panel, clonal expansions were characterized through TCRB deep sequencing of sorted CD8+ fractions. Ficoll-Paque PLUS density gradient separation was used to isolate peripheral blood mononuclear cells. DNA from CD4-enriched, CD8-enriched or PBMC samples was extracted using Nucleospin Tissue or Tissue XS kits and then quantified on a Qubit 2.0 fluorometer. What the research found in general, with its limitations: Healthy controls showed no age-related increase in CD8+ clonality, whereas patients did (Spearman r ≈ 0.47). CD8+ T-cell clonality did not differ significantly between rheumatoid arthritis patients and age-matched healthy controls. The largest CD8+ clone made up more than 20% of CD8+ cells in about an eighth of the roughly 60 patients, and blood and synovial fluid shared several identical CD8+ TCRB sequences. No adjustment for multiple comparisons was made for the slight TRBV07 underrepresentation in patients. The antigen targets of the expanded CD8+ clones were unknown, and absence from virus-specific databases did not rule out viral specificity.

Recombination connected TRBV11-2 to TRBJ2-3, and the D gene may be TRBD2, 6 bases matching. The sample taken for sequencing was CD8+ T cells sorted from blood. The sequence derives from an adult with rheumatoid arthritis. The CDR3 here reads CASSLVAANTDTQYF. The DNA is as follows: TGTGCCAGCAGCTTAGTAGCGGCCAACACAGATACGCAGTATTTT.